This entry is about one T cell receptor beta chain. TCRdb re-called the 5' RACE reads with MiXCR, one entry per CDR3 protein. The sample includes roughly 1.6 million distinct CDR3 sequences, roughly 35% of them seen just once. These data originate in a study of identical twins. The V gene's germline CDR1 is MGHDK and CDR2 SYGVNS. Trimming cost V 6 bases and J 3 bases; bases outside gene matches: 13. The CDR3 has 16 amino acids. This TCR was recovered from a newborn girl in good health. The chain recombines TRBV25-1 with TRBJ2-7, with 8 bases that match TRBD2. The sample taken for sequencing was cord blood. The CDR3 nucleotides are TGTGCCAGCAGGGGTTTAGCGGGACTCAACCGCTACGAGCAGTACTTC. Amino acids: CASRGLAGLNRYEQYF.